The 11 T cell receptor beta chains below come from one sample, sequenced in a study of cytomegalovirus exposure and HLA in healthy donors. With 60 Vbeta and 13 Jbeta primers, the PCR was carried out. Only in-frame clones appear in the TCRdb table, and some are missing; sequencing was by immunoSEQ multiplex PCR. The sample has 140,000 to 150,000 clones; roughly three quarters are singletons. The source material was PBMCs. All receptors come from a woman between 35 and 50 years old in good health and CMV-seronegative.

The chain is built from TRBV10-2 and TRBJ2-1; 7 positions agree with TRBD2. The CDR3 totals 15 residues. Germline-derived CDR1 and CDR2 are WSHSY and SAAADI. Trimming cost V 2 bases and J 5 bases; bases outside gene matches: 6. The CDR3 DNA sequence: TGCGCCAGCAGTGAGGGGTCTAGCGGAGACAATGAGCAGTTCTTC. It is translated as CASSEGSSGDNEQFF.

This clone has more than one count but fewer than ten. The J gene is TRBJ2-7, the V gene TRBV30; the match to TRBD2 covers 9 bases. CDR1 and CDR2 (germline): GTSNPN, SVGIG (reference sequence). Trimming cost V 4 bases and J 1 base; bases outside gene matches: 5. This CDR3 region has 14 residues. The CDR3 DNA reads TGTGCCTGGACACGGCTAGCGGGGTCCTACGAGCAGTACTTC. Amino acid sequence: CAWTRLAGSYEQYF. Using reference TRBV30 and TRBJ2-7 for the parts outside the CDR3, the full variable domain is SQTIHQWPATLVQPVGSPLSLECTVEGTSNPNLYWYRQAAGRGLQLLFYSVGIGQISSEVPQNLSASRPQDRQFILSSKKLLLSDSGFYLCAWTRLAGSYEQYFGPGTRLTVT.

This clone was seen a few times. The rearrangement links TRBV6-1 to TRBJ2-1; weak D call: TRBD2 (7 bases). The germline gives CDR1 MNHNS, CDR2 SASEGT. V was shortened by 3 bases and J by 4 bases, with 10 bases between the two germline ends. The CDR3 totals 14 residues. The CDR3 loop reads CASSERGGYNEQFF. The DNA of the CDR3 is TGTGCCAGCAGTGAGAGGGGGGGATACAATGAGCAGTTCTTC.

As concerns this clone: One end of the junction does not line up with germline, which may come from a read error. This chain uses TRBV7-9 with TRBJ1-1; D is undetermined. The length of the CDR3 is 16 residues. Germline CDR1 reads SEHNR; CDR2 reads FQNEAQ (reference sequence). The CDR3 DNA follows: TGTTCCAGCAGCCCGCCGGGCCTCGGAGGTAACACTGAAGCTTTCTTT. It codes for CSSSPPGLGGNTEAFF.

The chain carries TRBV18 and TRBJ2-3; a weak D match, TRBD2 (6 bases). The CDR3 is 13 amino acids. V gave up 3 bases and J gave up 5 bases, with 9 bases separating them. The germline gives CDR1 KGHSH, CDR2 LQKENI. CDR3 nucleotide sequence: TGTGCCAGCTCACCGGCGGGGTTAGATACGCAGTATTTT. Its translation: CASSPAGLDTQYF.

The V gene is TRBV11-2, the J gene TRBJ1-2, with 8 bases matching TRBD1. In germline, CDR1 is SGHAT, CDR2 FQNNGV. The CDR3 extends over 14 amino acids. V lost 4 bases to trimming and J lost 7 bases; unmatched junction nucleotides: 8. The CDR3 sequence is CASSSLQGALGYTF. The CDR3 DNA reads TGTGCCAGCAGCTCACTGCAGGGGGCACTTGGCTACACCTTC.

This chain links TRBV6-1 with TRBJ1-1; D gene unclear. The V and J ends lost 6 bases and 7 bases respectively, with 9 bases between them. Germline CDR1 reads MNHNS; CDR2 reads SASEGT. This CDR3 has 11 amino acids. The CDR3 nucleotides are TGTGCCAGCAGCCTCGAGGGTGAAGCTTTCTTT. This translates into CASSLEGEAFF.

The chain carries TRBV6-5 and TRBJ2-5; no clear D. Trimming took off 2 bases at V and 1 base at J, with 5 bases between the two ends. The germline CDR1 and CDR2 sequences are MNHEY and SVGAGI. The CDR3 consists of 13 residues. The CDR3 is CASSYISQETQYF. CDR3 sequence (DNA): TGTGCCAGCAGTTACATCAGCCAAGAGACCCAGTACTTC.

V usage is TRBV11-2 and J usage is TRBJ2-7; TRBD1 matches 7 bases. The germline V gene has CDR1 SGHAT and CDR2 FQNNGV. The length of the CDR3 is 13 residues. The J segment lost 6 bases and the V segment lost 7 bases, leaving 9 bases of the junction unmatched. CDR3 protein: CASTRTGTFEQYF. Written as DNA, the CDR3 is TGTGCCAGCACCCGGACAGGTACTTTCGAGCAGTACTTC.

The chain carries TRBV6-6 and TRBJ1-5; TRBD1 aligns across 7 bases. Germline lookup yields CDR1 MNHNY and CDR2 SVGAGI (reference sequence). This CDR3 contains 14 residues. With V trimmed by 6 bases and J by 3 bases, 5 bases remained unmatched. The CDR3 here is CASRTGENNQPQHF. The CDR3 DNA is TGTGCCAGCAGAACAGGGGAGAACAATCAGCCCCAGCATTTT.

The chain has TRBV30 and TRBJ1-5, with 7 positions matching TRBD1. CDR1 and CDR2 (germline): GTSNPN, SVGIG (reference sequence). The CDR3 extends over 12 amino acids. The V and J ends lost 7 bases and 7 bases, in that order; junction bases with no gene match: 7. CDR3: CASSGGGQPQHF. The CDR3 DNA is TGTGCCTCTTCAGGGGGTGGGCAGCCCCAGCATTTT. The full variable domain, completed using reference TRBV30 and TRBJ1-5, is SQTIHQWPATLVQPVGSPLSLECTVEGTSNPNLYWYRQAAGRGLQLLFYSVGIGQISSEVPQNLSASRPQDRQFILSSKKLLLSDSGFYLCASSGGGQPQHFGDGTRLSIL.